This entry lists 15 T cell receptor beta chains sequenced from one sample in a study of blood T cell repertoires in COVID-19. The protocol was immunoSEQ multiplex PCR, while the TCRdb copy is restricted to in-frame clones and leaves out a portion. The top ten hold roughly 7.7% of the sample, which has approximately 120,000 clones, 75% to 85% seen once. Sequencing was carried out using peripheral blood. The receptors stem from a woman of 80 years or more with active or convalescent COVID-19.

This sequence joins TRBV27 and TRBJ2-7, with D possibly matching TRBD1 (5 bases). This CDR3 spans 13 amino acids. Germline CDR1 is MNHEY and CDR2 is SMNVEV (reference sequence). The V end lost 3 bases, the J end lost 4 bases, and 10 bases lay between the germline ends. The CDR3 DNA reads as TGTGCCAGCAGTTTCCGACAGAGGTACGAGCAGTACTTC. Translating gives CASSFRQRYEQYF.

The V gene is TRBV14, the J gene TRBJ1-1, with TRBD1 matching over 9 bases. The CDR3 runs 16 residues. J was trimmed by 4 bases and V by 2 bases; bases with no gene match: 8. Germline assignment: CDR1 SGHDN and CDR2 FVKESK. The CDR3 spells CASSQRRGQGSTEAFF. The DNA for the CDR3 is TGTGCCAGCAGCCAACGCCGCGGACAGGGGTCCACTGAAGCTTTCTTT.

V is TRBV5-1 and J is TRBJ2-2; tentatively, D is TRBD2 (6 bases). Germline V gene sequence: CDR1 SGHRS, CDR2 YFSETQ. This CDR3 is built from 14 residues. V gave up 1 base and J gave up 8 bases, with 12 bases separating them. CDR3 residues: CASSLLAGRGELFF. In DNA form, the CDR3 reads TGCGCCAGCAGCTTGTTGGCGGGAAGGGGGGAGCTGTTTTTT. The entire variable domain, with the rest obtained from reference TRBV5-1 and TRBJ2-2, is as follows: KAGVTQTPRYLIKTRGQQVTLSCSPISGHRSVSWYQQTPGQGLQFLFEYFSETQRNKGNFPGRFSGRQFSNSRSEMNVSTLELGDSALYLCASSLLAGRGELFFGEGSRLTVL.

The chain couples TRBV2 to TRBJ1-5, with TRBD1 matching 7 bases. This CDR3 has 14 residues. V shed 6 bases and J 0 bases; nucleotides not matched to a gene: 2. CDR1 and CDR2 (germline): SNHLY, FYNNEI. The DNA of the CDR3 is TGTGCCAGCAGGGGGACAGTTAGCAATCAGCCCCAGCATTTT. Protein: CASRGTVSNQPQHF.

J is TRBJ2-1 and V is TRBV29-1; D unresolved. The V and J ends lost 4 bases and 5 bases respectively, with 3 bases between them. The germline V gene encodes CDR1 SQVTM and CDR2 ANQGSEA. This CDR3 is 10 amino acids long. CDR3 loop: CSVADNEQFF. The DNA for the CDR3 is TGCAGCGTTGCGGACAATGAGCAGTTCTTC.

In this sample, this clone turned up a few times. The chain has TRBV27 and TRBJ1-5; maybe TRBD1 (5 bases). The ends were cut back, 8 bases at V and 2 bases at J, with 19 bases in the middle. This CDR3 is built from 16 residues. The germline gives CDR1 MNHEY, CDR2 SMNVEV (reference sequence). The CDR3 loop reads CASGREGSLGNQPQHF. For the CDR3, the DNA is TGTGCCAGCGGTCGGGAGGGGTCGCTTGGCAATCAGCCCCAGCATTTT.

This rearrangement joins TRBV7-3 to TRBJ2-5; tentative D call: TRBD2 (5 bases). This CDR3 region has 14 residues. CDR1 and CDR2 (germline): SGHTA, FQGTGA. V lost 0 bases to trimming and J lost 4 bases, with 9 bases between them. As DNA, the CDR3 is TGTGCCAGCAGCTTAACTGTGGGAGCAGAGACCCAGTACTTC. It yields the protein CASSLTVGAETQYF.

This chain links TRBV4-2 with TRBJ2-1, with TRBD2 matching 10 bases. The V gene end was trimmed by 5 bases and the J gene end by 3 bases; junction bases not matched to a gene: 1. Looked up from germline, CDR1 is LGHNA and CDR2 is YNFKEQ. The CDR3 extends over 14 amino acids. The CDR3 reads CASSSGRDYNEQFF. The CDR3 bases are TGTGCCAGCAGCAGCGGGAGGGACTACAATGAGCAGTTCTTC.

CDR3 region: CASRGTSGNTGELFF. CDR3 bases: TGTGCCAGCAGAGGGACTAGCGGGAACACCGGGGAGCTGTTTTTT. The genes are TRBV5-4 and TRBJ2-2, with TRBD2 matching 11 bases. V dropped 5 bases and J dropped 1; count of bases not matched to a gene: 1. From germline, CDR1 is SGHNT and CDR2 YYREEE (reference sequence). The CDR3 extends over 15 amino acids.

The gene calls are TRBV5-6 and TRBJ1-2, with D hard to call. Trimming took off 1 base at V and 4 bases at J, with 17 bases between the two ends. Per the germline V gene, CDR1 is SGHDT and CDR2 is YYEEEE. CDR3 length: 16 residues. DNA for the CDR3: TGTGCCAGCAGCTTGCGCGATGTCTTATCTAGCTATGGCTACACCTTC. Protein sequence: CASSLRDVLSSYGYTF.

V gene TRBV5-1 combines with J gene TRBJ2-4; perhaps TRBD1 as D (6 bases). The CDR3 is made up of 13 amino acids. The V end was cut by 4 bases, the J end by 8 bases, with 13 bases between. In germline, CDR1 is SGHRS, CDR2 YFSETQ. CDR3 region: CASSPGQNYIQYF. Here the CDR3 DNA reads TGCGCCAGCAGCCCTGGACAGAACTACATTCAGTACTTC.

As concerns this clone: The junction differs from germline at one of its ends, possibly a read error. Written as DNA, the CDR3 is TGTGCCAGCAGTCCCATCAGTGCCAAGACGGAGGAAGCCTTT. This encodes CASSPISAKTEEAF. This chain connects TRBV6-5 to TRBJ1-5; D uncertain. This CDR3 region has 14 residues. Germline CDR1 MNHEY, CDR2 SVGAGI.

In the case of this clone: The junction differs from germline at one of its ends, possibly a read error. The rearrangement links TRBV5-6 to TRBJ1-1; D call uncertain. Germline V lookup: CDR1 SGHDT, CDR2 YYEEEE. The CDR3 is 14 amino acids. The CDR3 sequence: CASSLRALKTEAFF. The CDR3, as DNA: TGTGCCAGCAGCCTGCGGGCTTTGAAGACTGAAGCTTTCTTT.

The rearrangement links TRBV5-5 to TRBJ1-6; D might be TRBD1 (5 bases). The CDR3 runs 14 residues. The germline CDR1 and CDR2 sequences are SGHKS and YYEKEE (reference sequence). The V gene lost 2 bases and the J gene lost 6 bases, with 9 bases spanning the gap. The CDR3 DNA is TGTGCCAGCAGCTTTGAGCAGGGTAATTCACCCCTCCACTTT. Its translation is CASSFEQGNSPLHF.

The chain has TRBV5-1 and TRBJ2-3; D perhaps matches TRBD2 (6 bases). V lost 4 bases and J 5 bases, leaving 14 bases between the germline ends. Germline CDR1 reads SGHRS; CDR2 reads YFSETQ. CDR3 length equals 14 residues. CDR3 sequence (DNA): TGCGCCAGCAGCGCCAACTCCGGGGGAGATACGCAGTATTTT. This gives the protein CASSANSGGDTQYF.